This TCR beta chain was observed in a study of T cells after yellow fever vaccination. Study in general: Preparing low-cell-number fractions relied on SMART-Seq v4 Ultra Low Input. Findings and limits, study-wide: Overall, a small share of clonotypes was seen in both CD4 and CD8 compartments. Sorted repertoires could include abundant contaminating clonotypes from bulk cells.

The germline V gene encodes CDR1 SEHNR and CDR2 FQNEAQ (reference sequence). V lost 0 bases and J 3 bases, leaving 5 bases between the germline ends. The length of the CDR3 is 13 residues. About this clonotype itself: Its target is unknown.

The study made its TCR cDNA through 5'RACE template switching. That step introduced a universal primer site along with UMIs. TCRdb re-called the 5' RACE reads with MiXCR, one entry per CDR3 protein. The sample includes 250,000 to 300,000 distinct CDR3 sequences, roughly 4.8% of them seen just once. Source: CD4+ T cells sorted from PBMCs, taken on the day of the yellow fever booster vaccination. This TCR was sampled from a man younger than 35 who received the YFV17D yellow fever vaccine. The rearrangement links TRBV7-9 to TRBJ1-2; D remains unclear. For the CDR3, the DNA is TGTGCCAGCAGCTTAGCCGTCGACTATGGCTACACCTTC. The encoded protein is CASSLAVDYGYTF.